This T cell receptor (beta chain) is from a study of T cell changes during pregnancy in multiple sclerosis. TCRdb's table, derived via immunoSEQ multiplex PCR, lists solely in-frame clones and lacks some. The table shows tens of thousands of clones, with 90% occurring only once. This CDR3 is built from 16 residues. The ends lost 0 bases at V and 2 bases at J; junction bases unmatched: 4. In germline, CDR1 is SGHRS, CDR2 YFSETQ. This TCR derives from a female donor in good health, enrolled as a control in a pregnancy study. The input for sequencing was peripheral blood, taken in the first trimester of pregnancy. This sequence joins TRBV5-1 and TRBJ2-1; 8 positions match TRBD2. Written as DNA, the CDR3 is TGCGCCAGCAGCTTGGTAATAGCGGGGACCTACAATGAGCAGTTCTTC. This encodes CASSLVIAGTYNEQFF.